The 27 T cell receptor beta chains presented below share a single source sample, sequenced in a study of vaccination and CD4 T cells after COVID-19. This sample's treatment: approximately 9-day PBMC culture with coronavirus spike peptide pools or control peptides (ViraFEST assay). No antigens are known for them. Sequencing of cultured CD4+ T cell DNA used the Oncomine TCR Beta short-read assay. TCRdb independently ran MiXCR on the PCR reads; one entry per CDR3 protein. The data show under 25,000 distinct CDR3 sequences, 60% seen once. This material consisted of CD4+ T cells from blood, cultured in vitro, taken after SARS-CoV-2 vaccination. The receptors originated from a human donor who received a COVID-19 vaccine.

The rearrangement links TRBV6-1 to TRBJ1-6; 7 nucleotides align to TRBD1. Germline-derived CDR1 and CDR2 are MNHNS and SASEGT. J was trimmed by 5 bases and V by 2 bases; bases with no gene match: 3. The length of the CDR3 is 15 residues. CDR3 nucleotide sequence: TGTGCCAGCAGTGAAACAGGGGCCGATAATTCACCCCTCCACTTT. Residues: CASSETGADNSPLHF.

This clonotype was found a few times. The V and J genes are TRBV6-4 and TRBJ1-2; possible D gene TRBD1, 6 bases. V was trimmed by 6 bases and J by 6 bases, leaving 17 bases between them. Germline CDR1 reads MRHNA; CDR2 reads SNTAGT. The CDR3 totals 14 residues. CDR3 in DNA: TGTGCCAGCAGAGACGAAACGGGGGCGGATGGCTACACCTTC. It specifies CASRDETGADGYTF.

The rearrangement joins TRBV6-1 to TRBJ1-1; possibly TRBD1 for D (6 bases). The CDR3 is made up of 14 amino acids. Per germline, CDR1 MNHNS and CDR2 SASEGT. Between the trimmed V and J ends, which lost 6 bases and 4 bases, there was a span of 15 bases. CDR3: CASSRAGAGTEAFF. CDR3 coding DNA: TGTGCCAGCAGCCGCGCAGGGGCGGGCACTGAAGCTTTCTTT.

This clonotype showed up just a few times. The chain links TRBV7-9 to TRBJ2-2; weak D call: TRBD1 (5 bases). Trimming removed 5 bases at V and 0 bases at J, with 7 bases between. The length of the CDR3 is 14 residues. In germline, CDR1 is SEHNR, CDR2 FQNEAQ (reference sequence). The DNA of the CDR3 is TGTGCCAGCAGCCCGGACACGAACACCGGGGAGCTGTTTTTT. It codes for CASSPDTNTGELFF.

V and J are TRBV30 and TRBJ1-2; the match to TRBD1 covers 7 bases. V was pared by 3 bases and J by 8 bases, with 3 bases of the junction left unmatched. CDR3 size: 11 residues. From germline, CDR1 is GTSNPN and CDR2 SVGIG (reference sequence). The CDR3 sequence: CAWRLDRGYTF. The CDR3 DNA reads TGTGCCTGGAGATTGGACAGGGGCTACACCTTC.

This chain uses TRBV20-1 with TRBJ1-3; D gene uncertain. The CDR3 sequence is 14 residues long. Looked up from germline, CDR1 is DFQATT and CDR2 is SNEGSKA (reference sequence). The germline V and J ends were trimmed by 6 bases and 2 bases, with 14 bases remaining between them. The chain's CDR3 is CSALSREAGNTIYF. CDR3 sequence (DNA): TGCAGTGCCCTGAGTAGGGAAGCTGGAAACACCATATATTTT.

J is TRBJ1-5 and V is TRBV10-1; 7 nucleotides match TRBD1. The V and J ends lost 2 bases and 1 base, in that order; junction bases with no gene match: 8. The CDR3 loop spans 17 amino acids. Germline CDR1 WNHNN, CDR2 SYGVQD (reference sequence). As DNA, the CDR3 is TGCGCCAGCAGTGAGAACGACAGGGATTACAGCAATCAGCCCCAGCATTTT. It encodes CASSENDRDYSNQPQHF.

CDR3 region: CSGERGGRAETQYF. In DNA form, the CDR3 reads TGCAGTGGGGAGCGGGGGGGCAGGGCAGAGACCCAGTACTTC. The V call is TRBV20-1, the J call TRBJ2-7; 10 nucleotides agree with TRBD2. TRBJ2-5 matches the DNA end more closely, so the J call is doubtful. This CDR3 is built from 14 residues. CDR1 and CDR2 (germline): DFQATT, SNEGSKA (reference sequence).

The chain uses TRBV7-6 and TRBJ1-2; a possible D gene is TRBD1 (5 bases). This CDR3 region has 17 residues. The V and J ends lost 5 bases and 4 bases respectively, with 23 bases between them. Germline V gene data show CDR1 as SGHVS and CDR2 as FNYEAQ. CDR3 in DNA: TGTGCCAGCAGCCCAGGGAGGGCGCGCGGCCTGGTCTATGGCTACACCTTC. Its translation: CASSPGRARGLVYGYTF.

The chain recombines TRBV2 with TRBJ2-1, with D tentatively TRBD1 or TRBD2 (5 bases each). Germline CDR1 SNHLY, CDR2 FYNNEI. The CDR3 is 15 residues long. V lost 2 bases and J 4 bases, leaving 12 bases between the germline ends. The CDR3 DNA is TGTGCCAGCAGTGAATCGAGGGGATGGTACAATGAGCAGTTCTTC. Translation: CASSESRGWYNEQFF.

The chain links TRBV6-4 to TRBJ2-7; TRBD2 aligns across 10 bases. The CDR3 is 22 amino acids. Germline V gives CDR1 MRHNA, CDR2 SNTAGT. Losses at the gene ends were 6 bases for V and 2 bases for J; bases not matched to a gene: 28. DNA of the CDR3: TGTGCCAGCAGCTTAGACCTATCGGGGGGGCGTCTAGCGGGGGCGGCCCCCTACGAGCAGTACTTC. This sequence encodes CASSLDLSGGRLAGAAPYEQYF.

In this sample, this clonotype turned up a few times. CDR3 residues: CASSLTGNQPQHF. CDR3 nucleotides: TGTGCCAGCAGCTTGACAGGCAATCAGCCCCAGCATTTT. The chain links TRBV7-9 to TRBJ1-5, with a possible D match to TRBD1 (5 bases). This CDR3 is 13 amino acids long. V was pared by 3 bases and J by 2 bases, with 5 bases between. Per the germline V gene, CDR1 is SEHNR and CDR2 is FQNEAQ (reference sequence).

This chain links TRBV6-5 with TRBJ1-2; 8 bases map to TRBD1. The CDR3 spans 14 residues. V lost 2 bases and J lost 5; bases outside the gene matches: 4. Per germline, CDR1 MNHEY and CDR2 SVGAGI. The CDR3 loop reads CASSYLGQGYGYTF. The CDR3 DNA reads TGTGCCAGCAGTTACCTAGGACAGGGATATGGCTACACCTTC.

The chain employs TRBV20-1 and TRBJ1-2, with a possible D match to TRBD1 (5 bases). This CDR3 contains 15 residues. The ends were cut back, 6 bases at V and 3 bases at J, with 20 bases in the middle. Germline V gene lookup returns CDR1 DFQATT and CDR2 SNEGSKA (reference sequence). CDR3 loop: CSAGPTGLQDYGYTF. For the CDR3, the DNA is TGCAGTGCCGGTCCCACGGGACTCCAAGACTATGGCTACACCTTC.

This rearrangement joins TRBV6-1 to TRBJ1-5; 9 bases are shared with TRBD1. The CDR3 extends over 15 amino acids. Germline CDR1 and CDR2: MNHNS and SASEGT. J gave up 3 bases and V 10 bases, and 10 bases lay outside the gene matches. The CDR3 sequence is CATRRDRDINQPQHF. The CDR3 DNA follows: TGTGCCACACGCCGGGACAGGGATATCAATCAGCCCCAGCATTTT.

This chain uses TRBV20-1 with TRBJ1-1; D perhaps matches TRBD1 (5 bases). The CDR3 contains 14 residues. The ends were cut back, 0 bases at V and 0 bases at J, with 8 bases in the middle. The germline V gene encodes CDR1 DFQATT and CDR2 SNEGSKA (reference sequence). CDR3 DNA sequence: TGCAGTGCTAGAGATCGGGGGTTGAACACTGAAGCTTTCTTT. Its protein product is CSARDRGLNTEAFF.

This clonotype was seen a few times. V is TRBV7-2 and J is TRBJ2-2; D gene uncertain. Germline CDR1 reads SGHTA; CDR2 reads FQGNSA. The CDR3 is 15 amino acids. The V end lost 1 base, the J end lost 5 bases, and 11 bases lay between the germline ends. The CDR3 sequence is CASSLVSWGTGELFF. In nucleotides, the CDR3 is TGTGCCAGCAGCTTAGTGAGCTGGGGTACCGGGGAGCTGTTTTTT.

The CDR3 nucleotides are TGTGCCAGCAGTCTAATAGCGGGGGGGGACAATGAGCAGTTCTTC. It encodes CASSLIAGGDNEQFF. This chain links TRBV28 with TRBJ2-1, with TRBD2 matching over 11 bases. The CDR3 loop spans 15 amino acids. Germline values: CDR1 MDHEN, CDR2 SYDVKM. J lost 5 bases, V lost 5 bases, and 5 bases had no gene match.

The chain recombines TRBV9 with TRBJ1-1; no clear D. The CDR3 covers 13 residues. V lost 3 bases and J lost 8, with 14 bases in between. Germline V gene lookup returns CDR1 SGDLS and CDR2 YYNGEE. The CDR3 region is CASSASNGPEAFF. CDR3 bases: TGTGCCAGCAGCGCCTCGAATGGCCCAGAAGCTTTCTTT.

The rearrangement uses TRBV19 and TRBJ1-1; D gene ambiguous. The ends were cut back, 1 base at V and 7 bases at J, with 16 bases in the middle. CDR3 length equals 15 residues. Germline CDR1 LNHDA, CDR2 SQIVND (reference sequence). As DNA, the CDR3 is TGTGCCAGTAGTATAGGTCCGGGTGAGGGCTTTGAAGCTTTCTTT. Translated: CASSIGPGEGFEAFF. The whole variable domain, filled in from reference TRBV19 and TRBJ1-1, reads DGGITQSPKYLFRKEGQNVTLSCEQNLNHDAMYWYRQDPGQGLRLIYYSQIVNDFQKGDIAEGYSVSREKKESFPLTVTSAQKNPTAFYLCASSIGPGEGFEAFFGQGTRLTVV.

The chain employs TRBV7-2 and TRBJ2-5; 12 bases agree with TRBD2. Germline V gene sequence: CDR1 SGHTA, CDR2 FQGNSA. With V trimmed by 2 bases and J by 4 bases, 5 bases remained unmatched. The CDR3 consists of 16 residues. In DNA form, the CDR3 reads TGTGCCAGCAGCTTAAGGGCTAGCGGGGGGGCAGAGACCCAGTACTTC. Translating gives CASSLRASGGAETQYF.

The chain joins TRBV20-1 to TRBJ2-5, with unresolved D. The CDR3 is 14 residues long. V was pared by 6 bases and J by 0 bases, with 14 bases between. Germline V lookup: CDR1 DFQATT, CDR2 SNEGSKA (reference sequence). CDR3 in amino acids: CSALSWSHQETQYF. The CDR3 nucleotides are TGCAGTGCCCTCTCGTGGAGCCACCAAGAGACCCAGTACTTC.

The chain joins TRBV12-3 or TRBV12-4 to TRBJ1-5; perhaps TRBD1 as D (6 bases). CDR3 size: 12 residues. The V end was cut by 6 bases, the J end by 10 bases, with 13 bases between. The CDR3 bases are TGTGCCAGCAGCCTCCCAGGGGATCCCCAGCATTTT. It specifies CASSLPGDPQHF.

The chain combines TRBV6-5 with TRBJ1-4; TRBD1 matches 7 bases. After removal of 2 bases from V and 7 bases from J, the junction contained 1 base not matched to a gene. This CDR3 has 13 amino acids. The germline V gene encodes CDR1 MNHEY and CDR2 SVGAGI. In DNA form, the CDR3 reads TGTGCCAGCAGTTACCGGGACAGTGAAAAACTGTTTTTT. Translated: CASSYRDSEKLFF.

V usage is TRBV5-1 and J usage is TRBJ1-1; 10 bases align to TRBD1. V lost 4 bases and J lost 1; bases outside the gene matches: 10. The CDR3 sequence is 17 residues long. Germline-derived CDR1 and CDR2 are SGHRS and YFSETQ. The chain's CDR3 is CASSPPGQGSWNTEAFF. CDR3 DNA: TGCGCCAGCAGCCCTCCGGGACAGGGGTCATGGAACACTGAAGCTTTCTTT. The full variable domain, rest sourced from reference TRBV5-1 and TRBJ1-1, is KAGVTQTPRYLIKTRGQQVTLSCSPISGHRSVSWYQQTPGQGLQFLFEYFSETQRNKGNFPGRFSGRQFSNSRSEMNVSTLELGDSALYLCASSPPGQGSWNTEAFFGQGTRLTVV.

The V call is TRBV27, the J call TRBJ2-3; 9 nucleotides line up with TRBD1. Germline assignment: CDR1 MNHEY and CDR2 SMNVEV (reference sequence). With V trimmed by 5 bases and J by 4 bases, 13 bases remained unmatched. CDR3 length: 17 amino acids. The CDR3 DNA follows: TGTGCCAGCAGTCTCTTGCTTGGGACAGGGAGAGCAGATACGCAGTATTTT. It is translated as CASSLLLGTGRADTQYF.

This clonotype has more than one count but fewer than ten. One end of the junction does not line up with germline, which may come from a read error. The chain joins TRBV20-1 to TRBJ2-5; D ambiguous. This CDR3 comprises 11 residues. Germline V lookup: CDR1 DFQATT, CDR2 SNEGSKA (reference sequence). The DNA for the CDR3 is TGCAGTGCCAGAGTTGGGGAGACCCAGTACTTC. It codes for CSARVGETQYF.